This section outlines one T cell receptor (beta chain) sequence together with its context. What it binds is not known. TCRdb reprocessed the multiplex PCR reads via MiXCR and lists one record per CDR3 protein. Seen here are about 24,000 distinct CDR3 sequences, approximately 70% observed once, and the top ten hold 23%. This record belongs to a study of breast tumors, draining lymph nodes, adjacent tissues. Germline values: CDR1 SQVTM, CDR2 ANQGSEA. V was clipped by 4 bases and J by 4 bases, with 17 bases between them. CDR3 length equals 14 residues. General study findings and limits: Tumor T cell lymph node origin was a supported hypothesis, not proven. Tumor TCR diversity was below lymph nodes but above nontumor tissue. Luminal-like breast cancer showed significantly greater tumor-nontumor repertoire similarity than basal-like breast cancer did.

The source is a female donor with breast cancer. Some clones in this sample may be carry-over from other donors' samples. The J gene is TRBJ2-7, the V gene TRBV29-1; no clear D gene. The sequencing input was tumor-adjacent breast tissue. CDR3 bases: TGCAGCGTTGTGTGCACAACCCCTATTTACGAGCAGTACTTC. Its translation: CSVVCTTPIYEQYF.